The clone carrying this T cell receptor beta chain has at least ten counts. As yet, its antigen is unknown. Germline V gives CDR1 SGHNT, CDR2 YYREEE (reference sequence). Trimming took off 2 bases at V and 6 bases at J, with 15 bases between the two ends. This CDR3 is 15 amino acids long. These data belong to a study of OX40 agonist ivuxolimab in advanced cancers. Study-wide background: While on treatment, patients had intravenous ivuxolimab at 0.01 to 10 mg/kg every 2 weeks.

Study-wide points: With doses of 0.1-3.0 mg/kg, partial responders showed among the lowest clonal expansion. No determination was made of the antigen specificity of the expanded peripheral T cells.

Assay: immunoSEQ multiplex PCR; the TCRdb copy retains only in-frame clones and omits some. The table records tens of thousands of clones, approximately 83% of them present only once. People who had autoimmune disease history or systemic immunosuppression were excluded. The rearrangement links TRBV5-4 to TRBJ2-4, with a weak D call TRBD2 (6 bases). The sequences come from CD4+ or CD8+ T cells sorted from blood, collected in a trial of the OX40 agonist ivuxolimab. This sequence originates from an adult with an advanced solid tumor such as melanoma, head and neck, liver or kidney cancer. The DNA for the CDR3 is TGTGCCAGCAGCTTCGGAGGGGCCTTCACAAACATTCAGTACTTC. This gives the protein CASSFGGAFTNIQYF. Drawing the rest from reference TRBV5-4 and TRBJ2-4, the complete variable domain is ETGVTQSPTHLIKTRGQQVTLRCSSQSGHNTVSWYQQALGQGPQFIFQYYREEENGRGNFPPRFSGLQFPNYSSELNVNALELDDSALYLCASSFGGAFTNIQYFGAGTRLSVL.